What follows is one TCR beta chain and its context. This sample was taken from a study of T cell changes during pregnancy in multiple sclerosis. V dropped 7 bases and J dropped 4; count of bases not matched to a gene: 4. This CDR3 has 12 amino acids. The germline gives CDR1 SQVTM, CDR2 ANQGSEA. Only in-frame clones appear in the TCRdb table, and some are missing; sequencing was by immunoSEQ multiplex PCR. This table holds 30,000 to 45,000 clones, 85% to 95% found once. The gene calls are TRBV29-1 and TRBJ1-2; 9 positions agree with TRBD1. The receptor was derived from a female donor in good health, enrolled as a control in a pregnancy study. This specimen consisted of CD4+ T cells from peripheral blood mononuclear cells, obtained after pregnancy. The CDR3 nucleotides are TGCAGCGCGGACAGGGGCGGCTATGGCTACACCTTC. Protein sequence: CSADRGGYGYTF. Full variable domain (remainder filled in from reference TRBV29-1 and TRBJ1-2): SAVISQKPSRDICQRGTSLTIQCQVDSQVTMMFWYRQQPGQSLTLIATANQGSEATYESGFVIDKFPISRPNLTFSTLTVSNMSPEDSSIYLCSADRGGYGYTFGSGTRLTVV.